Below, one TCR beta chain is given with its context. The data derive from a study of PD-L1 blockade in urothelial cancer. Study-level background: Timepoints chosen for blood analysis were 3 weeks (second dose) and 6 weeks after treatment start.

Repertoires were generated with immunoSEQ multiplex PCR, while TCRdb's copy carries only in-frame clones and drops some. Among about 30,000 clones listed, roughly nine tenths were seen once. Germline CDR1 MNHNY, CDR2 SVGAGI (reference sequence). V was trimmed by 0 bases and J by 3 bases, leaving 10 bases between them. CDR3 length equals 15 residues. Time point denoted: peripheral blood 6 weeks after treatment start. Sequenced here: PBMCs, sampled around atezolizumab (anti-PD-L1) treatment. The V call is TRBV6-6, the J call TRBJ2-3, with D hard to call. This clonotype was sampled from an elderly man with urothelial cancer. CDR3 region: CASSYSGQITDTQYF. Here the CDR3 DNA reads TGTGCCAGCAGTTACTCGGGCCAGATAACAGATACGCAGTATTTT.